This record covers a single T cell receptor (beta chain). Its antigen is currently unknown. This CDR3 region has 11 residues. Trimming left V 4 bases short and J 8 bases short, with 6 bases between. Germline CDR1 MNHEY, CDR2 SVGEGT. TCRdb reanalysed the reads using MiXCR and keeps one entry per CDR3 protein. Here the sample spans 90,000 to 110,000 distinct CDR3 sequences, approximately 28% being singletons. The entry originates in a study of T cell repertoires in cytomegalovirus infection. The sequence was collected from a human donor in good health (CMV status not recorded). Some clones in this sample may be carry-over from other donors' samples. This material consisted of CD8+ T cells from cultured PBMCs, taken from culture after CMV antigen stimulation. The V gene is TRBV6-2 or TRBV6-3, the J gene TRBJ2-1; D uncertain. The CDR3 DNA reads TGTGCCAGCAGTTTAGGGTATGAGCAGTTCTTC. Its protein is CASSLGYEQFF.